This T cell receptor beta chain was recorded in a study of T cell repertoires in cytomegalovirus infection. Whole-study context: Both CMV infection and a matching HLA type were indicated by public TCR beta signatures. Study-wide findings and caveats: CMV carriers with the relevant HLA were identified by cumulative public TCR beta family frequency.

The CDR3 runs to 14 residues. Germline lookup yields CDR1 SGHTA and CDR2 FQGNSA. V lost 5 bases and J lost 0, with 10 bases in between. MiXCR was run by TCRdb on the reads, yielding one entry per CDR3 protein. The sample consists of 200,000 to 250,000 distinct CDR3 sequences, 6.5% of them appearing once. Many counts were recorded for this clonotype. Its matching antigen is unknown. The chain recombines TRBV7-2 with TRBJ1-1; D remains ambiguous. The sample was PBMCs. The receptor comes from a human donor in good health (CMV status not recorded). Some clones in this sample may be carry-over from other donors' samples. CDR3 in DNA: TGTGCCAGCAGCCAAGGACGGATGAACACTGAAGCTTTCTTT. Its protein product is CASSQGRMNTEAFF.